The next 22 T cell receptor beta chains were all read from a single sample in a study of T cells in Graves' hyperthyroidism and ophthalmopathy. RNA transcripts yielded amplified TCR beta CDR3 regions. TCR CDR3 regions were first amplified by RT-PCR with HTBI primers. TCRdb recomputed calls from the multiplex PCR reads with MiXCR, one row per CDR3 protein. The sample shows roughly 600,000 distinct CDR3 sequences, about 14% of them seen only once. The specimen sequenced was blood. All receptors come from a woman aged 50 to 60 with Graves' ophthalmopathy.

This clonotype came up many times. V and J are TRBV12-3 or TRBV12-4 and TRBJ1-2; no clear D gene. The CDR3 length is 12 residues. V lost 1 base and J 4 bases, leaving 4 bases between the germline ends. The CDR3 sequence: CASSLGPYGYTF. As DNA, the CDR3 is TGTGCCAGCAGTTTAGGCCCCTATGGCTACACCTTC.

The rearrangement joins TRBV4-1 to TRBJ1-1; no firm D call. The germline gives CDR1 MGHRA, CDR2 YSYEKL. V was pared by 3 bases and J by 2 bases, with 10 bases between. The CDR3 is 14 residues long. Written as DNA, the CDR3 is TGCGCCAGCAGCCACTTCACGTACAACACTGAAGCTTTCTTT. This encodes CASSHFTYNTEAFF.

This sequence joins TRBV11-2 and TRBJ2-5, with 10 positions matching TRBD2. Germline V gene sequence: CDR1 SGHAT, CDR2 FQNNGV. This CDR3 has 20 residues. The trim removed 5 bases at V and 1 base at J, leaving 19 bases unmatched. CDR3 in DNA: TGTGCCAGCAGCCAAGCCCCCCGGCTAGCGGGAGAGAAAACCCAAGAGACCCAGTACTTC. Encoded protein: CASSQAPRLAGEKTQETQYF.

J is TRBJ1-4 and V is TRBV27; 9 positions agree with TRBD1. Germline CDR1 and CDR2: MNHEY and SMNVEV (reference sequence). The CDR3 is 14 amino acids. V lost 6 bases, J lost 6 bases, and 5 bases stayed unmatched. CDR3 DNA: TGTGCCAGCAGCCGAAGGGACAGGGATGAAAAACTGTTTTTT. This codes for CASSRRDRDEKLFF.

Ten or more counts support this clonotype. The rearrangement links TRBV28 to TRBJ2-2; tentatively, D is TRBD1 (6 bases). Per germline, CDR1 MDHEN and CDR2 SYDVKM. Trimming cost V 10 bases and J 6 bases, with 15 bases left between them. CDR3 length: 13 residues. CDR3 in DNA: TGTGCCACATACAGGGTCTTGTCCGGGGAGCTGTTTTTT. It encodes CATYRVLSGELFF.

Many counts were recorded for this clonotype. The chain employs TRBV7-2 and TRBJ2-1, with TRBD2 matching over 8 bases. Losses at the gene ends were 1 base for V and 10 bases for J; bases not matched to a gene: 9. This CDR3 comprises 15 residues. CDR1 and CDR2 from the germline V gene are SGHTA and FQGNSA. This chain's CDR3 is CASSLGFPGLVEQFF. For the CDR3, the DNA is TGTGCCAGCAGCTTAGGATTCCCGGGACTAGTCGAGCAGTTCTTC.

This clonotype has only a few counts. The J gene is TRBJ2-3, the V gene TRBV5-6, with 7 nucleotides matching TRBD2. Germline CDR1 reads SGHDT; CDR2 reads YYEEEE. This CDR3 contains 17 residues. J gave up 9 bases and V 0 bases, and 16 bases lay outside the gene matches. CDR3 residues: CASSLVGREMGPDTQYF. The CDR3 nucleotides are TGTGCCAGCAGCTTGGTGGGGCGGGAGATGGGACCGGACACGCAGTATTTT.

This clonotype was counted ten times or more. The V gene is TRBV11-2, the J gene TRBJ2-7; D tentatively reads TRBD1 or TRBD2 (6 bases each). In germline, CDR1 is SGHAT, CDR2 FQNNGV. CDR3 length equals 18 residues. The germline V and J ends were trimmed by 1 base and 2 bases, with 21 bases remaining between them. This CDR3 reads CASSLGLNGGRVPYEQYF. CDR3 coding DNA: TGTGCCAGCAGCTTAGGTTTAAACGGGGGCCGCGTACCCTACGAGCAGTACTTC.

This clonotype was observed many times. This chain joins TRBV30 and TRBJ1-5; D gene ambiguous. V lost 3 bases and J 0 bases, leaving 18 bases between the germline ends. The length of the CDR3 is 17 residues. Germline V gene data show CDR1 as GTSNPN and CDR2 as SVGIG (reference sequence). This chain's CDR3 is CAWSHTTGFYSNQPQHF. In nucleotides, the CDR3 is TGTGCCTGGAGCCACACTACTGGCTTTTATAGCAATCAGCCCCAGCATTTT.

This clonotype showed up just a few times. This chain links TRBV5-5 with TRBJ2-7; 9 bases fit TRBD1. This CDR3 contains 18 residues. The germline CDR1 and CDR2 sequences are SGHKS and YYEKEE (reference sequence). Trimming removed 1 base from V and 6 bases from J; junction bases left unmatched: 17. CDR3 DNA sequence: TGTGCCAGCAGCTTGCATGGGATAGGGGACAGGGTATTTGGCGAGCAGTACTTC. Amino acid sequence: CASSLHGIGDRVFGEQYF.

This clonotype has a count of ten or more. CDR3 bases: TGTGCCAGCAGTGCCACTAGCGGAGGTGCAGATACGCAGTATTTT. Its translation is CASSATSGGADTQYF. This chain connects TRBV6-1 to TRBJ2-3, with 8 bases matching TRBD2. After removal of 4 bases from V and 4 bases from J, the junction contained 7 bases not matched to a gene. CDR1 and CDR2 (germline): MNHNS, SASEGT. This CDR3 comprises 15 residues.

The chain links TRBV6-5 to TRBJ2-1; 13 nucleotides agree with TRBD2. The junction had 8 bases not matched to a gene; V was cut back by 8 bases and J by 7 bases. The germline V gene encodes CDR1 MNHEY and CDR2 SVGAGI. This CDR3 has 15 amino acids. The CDR3 sequence: CASRRLAGGINEQFF. The CDR3 DNA is TGTGCCAGCCGACGACTAGCGGGAGGCATTAATGAGCAGTTCTTC.

The genes are TRBV25-1 and TRBJ2-7, with 7 bases identical to TRBD1. The germline V gene encodes CDR1 MGHDK and CDR2 SYGVNS. V was clipped by 3 bases and J by 4 bases; unmatched bases: 12. The CDR3 is made up of 16 amino acids. CDR3 region: CASSDPKGNRGYEQYF. CDR3 in DNA: TGTGCCAGCAGTGATCCCAAAGGGAACAGGGGTTACGAGCAGTACTTC.

The rearrangement uses TRBV5-1 and TRBJ1-3, with D uncertain. Per germline, CDR1 SGHRS and CDR2 YFSETQ. V was cut by 3 bases and J by 0 bases, with 13 bases left in between. This CDR3 is 16 amino acids long. The CDR3 DNA sequence: TGCGCCAGCAGCTCGGGGATTTCCTTCTCTGGAAACACCATATATTTT. This gives the protein CASSSGISFSGNTIYF.

This clonotype came up many times. The gene calls are TRBV30 and TRBJ2-5, with D uncertain. The V end was cut by 0 bases, the J end by 5 bases, with 10 bases between. The CDR3 length is 13 residues. The V gene's germline CDR1 is GTSNPN and CDR2 SVGIG (reference sequence). The CDR3 is CAWSVRRLETQYF. DNA for the CDR3: TGTGCCTGGAGTGTACGCAGGCTTGAGACCCAGTACTTC.

In this sample, this clonotype turned up many times. The chain carries TRBV29-1 and TRBJ2-1, with a weak D call TRBD1 (5 bases). The germline V gene encodes CDR1 SQVTM and CDR2 ANQGSEA. This CDR3 has 13 amino acids. Trimming removed 7 bases at V and 5 bases at J, with 15 bases between. CDR3 DNA sequence: TGCAGCGGGTCTTGGGGCGCACACAATGAGCAGTTCTTC. Residues: CSGSWGAHNEQFF.

A word on this clonotype: A junction end diverges from the germline sequence, so it may reflect a read error. The chain links TRBV11-2 to TRBJ1-5; D uncertain. This CDR3 contains 18 residues. CDR1 is SGHAT, CDR2 FQNNGV, per germline. CDR3 nucleotide sequence: TGTGCCAGCAGCTCCAGCCTTAACCCCTTCTATAGCAATCGGCCCCAGCATTTT. It specifies CASSSSLNPFYSNRPQHF.

This clonotype was observed many times. The chain couples TRBV28 to TRBJ1-2, with TRBD1 matching 7 bases. The CDR3 has 12 amino acids. Germline values: CDR1 MDHEN, CDR2 SYDVKM. Trimming at V came to 6 bases and at J to 7 bases, leaving 5 bases not matched to a gene. CDR3 loop: CASSIRQGGYTF. The CDR3 DNA is TGTGCCAGCAGCATCCGACAGGGTGGCTACACCTTC.

The V and J genes are TRBV28 and TRBJ1-2; 7 bases fit TRBD1. Losses at the gene ends were 7 bases for V and 4 bases for J; bases not matched to a gene: 6. Germline values: CDR1 MDHEN, CDR2 SYDVKM. The CDR3 contains 13 residues. The CDR3 is CASTLTGTYGYTF. In DNA form, the CDR3 reads TGTGCCAGCACCTTGACAGGGACCTATGGCTACACCTTC.

This clonotype appeared many times. The chain recombines TRBV20-1 with TRBJ1-5; D is perhaps TRBD1 (6 bases). The CDR3 loop spans 14 amino acids. Trimming took off 3 bases at V and 2 bases at J, with 11 bases between the two ends. Germline CDR1 DFQATT, CDR2 SNEGSKA (reference sequence). The CDR3 reads CSARQGMGNQPQHF. The CDR3 DNA reads as TGCAGTGCTAGGCAGGGGATGGGCAATCAGCCCCAGCATTTT.

In its sample, this clonotype was seen a few times. The gene calls are TRBV19 and TRBJ2-7, with D perhaps TRBD1 (5 bases). Trimming removed 2 bases at V and 3 bases at J, with 11 bases between. Germline V gene lookup returns CDR1 LNHDA and CDR2 SQIVND (reference sequence). This CDR3 is 14 amino acids long. CDR3 sequence: CASSIRQRNYEQYF. CDR3 in DNA: TGTGCCAGTAGTATAAGACAGAGAAACTACGAGCAGTACTTC.

This clonotype was detected many times. The chain has TRBV20-1 and TRBJ2-1; D is uncertain. V was pared by 6 bases and J by 2 bases, with 2 bases between. Germline CDR1 DFQATT, CDR2 SNEGSKA (reference sequence). CDR3 length: 10 amino acids. CDR3 sequence: CSAAYNEQFF. The CDR3 region has the DNA TGCAGTGCCGCCTACAATGAGCAGTTCTTC.